The 27 T cell receptor beta chains given below trace back to one sample, sequenced in a study of T cells after yellow fever vaccination. In TCRdb, the 5' RACE reads were re-called with MiXCR into one record per CDR3 protein. The sample holds just over 300,000 distinct CDR3 sequences, approximately 3.8% seen once. Sequencing was performed on PBMCs, taken on the day of the yellow fever booster vaccination. All receptors come from a young man who received the YFV17D yellow fever vaccine.

Many counts were recorded for this clonotype. V gene TRBV6-6 combines with J gene TRBJ1-5; D is perhaps TRBD1 (6 bases). CDR1 and CDR2 from the germline V gene are MNHNY and SVGAGI (reference sequence). The CDR3 spans 14 residues. V was trimmed by 5 bases and J by 3 bases, leaving 11 bases between them. DNA for the CDR3: TGTGCCAGCAGTCATGGACAGCTCAATCAGCCCCAGCATTTT. Translation: CASSHGQLNQPQHF.

This clonotype was observed at least ten times. The chain couples TRBV7-6 to TRBJ2-1; D might be TRBD1 (5 bases). Trimming stripped 5 bases from V and 7 bases from J, with 18 bases between. Germline CDR1 SGHVS, CDR2 FNYEAQ. This CDR3 comprises 15 residues. The CDR3 bases are TGTGCCAGCAGCCTGGCGGCAGGGTTGGGTAATGAGCAGTTCTTC. Translating gives CASSLAAGLGNEQFF.

V usage is TRBV4-2 and J usage is TRBJ2-7; weak D call: TRBD1 (5 bases). The CDR3 has 13 amino acids. Trimming left V 1 base short and J 6 bases short, with 10 bases between. The germline gives CDR1 LGHNA, CDR2 YNFKEQ. CDR3 nucleotides: TGTGCCAGCAGCCAAGGGGGCAGGGCCGAGCAGTACTTC. Its translation is CASSQGGRAEQYF.

This clonotype was detected only a few times. The chain recombines TRBV5-6 with TRBJ1-4, with D possibly TRBD1 on 6 matching bases. The CDR3 spans 14 residues. The germline gives CDR1 SGHDT, CDR2 YYEEEE. The V gene lost 0 bases and the J gene lost 5 bases, with 8 bases spanning the gap. The CDR3 reads CASSLAGVNEKLFF. The CDR3 bases are TGTGCCAGCAGCTTGGCAGGGGTGAATGAAAAACTGTTTTTT. Based on the CDR3 plus reference TRBV5-6 and TRBJ1-4, the full variable domain is DAGVTQSPTHLIKTRGQQVTLRCSPKSGHDTVSWYQQALGQGPQFIFQYYEEEERQRGNFPDRFSGHQFPNYSSELNVNALLLGDSALYLCASSLAGVNEKLFFGSGTQLSVL.

At least ten counts were recorded for this clonotype. The chain links TRBV3-1 to TRBJ2-1; 12 nucleotides agree with TRBD2. Germline assignment: CDR1 LGHDT and CDR2 YNNKEL (reference sequence). The V and J ends lost 3 bases and 1 base, in that order; junction bases with no gene match: 10. This CDR3 contains 19 residues. CDR3 DNA sequence: TGTGCCAGCAGCCATCCCCTAGCGGGGGGGCCCGGTTCCTACAATGAGCAGTTCTTC. The encoded protein is CASSHPLAGGPGSYNEQFF.

The chain recombines TRBV7-9 with TRBJ2-1, with TRBD2 identical over 13 bases. V was clipped by 5 bases and J by 4 bases; unmatched bases: 14. Per the germline V gene, CDR1 is SEHNR and CDR2 is FQNEAQ (reference sequence). This CDR3 spans 19 amino acids. Here the CDR3 reads CASSPRRLAGGLFYNEQFF. CDR3 bases: TGTGCCAGCAGCCCTAGAAGACTAGCGGGGGGTCTTTTTTACAATGAGCAGTTCTTC.

This clonotype was counted ten times or more. The chain has TRBV7-9 and TRBJ2-1, with a tentative D call TRBD1 (5 bases). Trimming pared 4 bases from V and 3 bases from J, leaving 19 bases between. Germline loops: CDR1 SEHNR, CDR2 FQNEAQ (reference sequence). The CDR3 totals 17 residues. The CDR3 sequence: CASSSITRDPDYNEQFF. In DNA, the CDR3 is TGTGCCAGCAGCTCCATCACCAGGGATCCGGACTACAATGAGCAGTTCTTC.

The chain is built from TRBV30 and TRBJ2-3; D uncertain. The CDR3 loop spans 12 amino acids. V was cut by 5 bases and J by 2 bases, with 8 bases left in between. The germline V gene encodes CDR1 GTSNPN and CDR2 SVGIG (reference sequence). Here the CDR3 DNA reads TGTGCCTGGGCAATTCTCACAGATACGCAGTATTTT. Translation: CAWAILTDTQYF.

This clonotype appeared many times. The chain is built from TRBV28 and TRBJ2-2, with 7 bases identical to TRBD2. This CDR3 is built from 15 residues. The germline V gene encodes CDR1 MDHEN and CDR2 SYDVKM. Trimming removed 2 bases from V and 4 bases from J; junction bases left unmatched: 4. Here the CDR3 reads CASSLELATTGELFF. CDR3 DNA sequence: TGTGCCAGCAGTTTAGAACTAGCGACCACCGGGGAGCTGTTTTTT.

This clonotype was found a few times. The genes are TRBV19 and TRBJ2-7; TRBD1 agrees at 8 bases. With V trimmed by 5 bases and J by 6 bases, 15 bases remained unmatched. CDR3 size: 16 residues. Germline CDR1 and CDR2: LNHDA and SQIVND (reference sequence). The DNA for the CDR3 is TGTGCCAGTAGTCCCCGGACAGGGTCGGTATGGCTCGAGCAGTACTTC. Its translation is CASSPRTGSVWLEQYF.

This clonotype was detected many times. The CDR3 reads CASSLALAGGQDTQYF. The CDR3 bases are TGTGCCAGCAGCTTGGCCCTAGCGGGGGGGCAAGATACGCAGTATTTT. The V and J genes are TRBV7-9 and TRBJ2-3, with TRBD2 matching over 12 bases. Germline CDR1 is SEHNR and CDR2 is FQNEAQ (reference sequence). V was clipped by 3 bases and J by 5 bases; unmatched bases: 6. CDR3 length: 16 amino acids.

Ten or more counts support this clonotype. This rearrangement joins TRBV20-1 to TRBJ1-3; D gene uncertain. Germline V gene data show CDR1 as DFQATT and CDR2 as SNEGSKA (reference sequence). The CDR3 contains 14 residues. Trimming removed 6 bases at V and 4 bases at J, with 16 bases between. The CDR3 DNA reads TGCAGTGCCCCCCATCCGGGGATCGGAAACACCATATATTTT. Translation gives CSAPHPGIGNTIYF.

This clonotype has only a few counts. The V call is TRBV19, the J call TRBJ2-7; maybe TRBD1 (5 bases). From germline, CDR1 is LNHDA and CDR2 SQIVND (reference sequence). This CDR3 is built from 14 residues. V was pared by 5 bases and J by 3 bases, with 14 bases between. In DNA, the CDR3 is TGTGCCAGTAGTGCCAGGGCTTCAAACTACGAGCAGTACTTC. This encodes CASSARASNYEQYF.

Many counts were recorded for this clonotype. This rearrangement joins TRBV7-2 to TRBJ2-7; 7 bases are a match to TRBD1. This CDR3 comprises 15 residues. The germline CDR1 and CDR2 sequences are SGHTA and FQGNSA. V was pared by 1 base and J by 3 bases, with 6 bases of the junction left unmatched. The CDR3 reads CASSLGQGRYYEQYF. CDR3 nucleotide sequence: TGTGCCAGCAGCTTAGGACAGGGCAGGTACTACGAGCAGTACTTC.

This clonotype occurred many times. The J gene is TRBJ1-5, the V gene TRBV11-2; D remains unclear. The germline gives CDR1 SGHAT, CDR2 FQNNGV. V lost 5 bases, J lost 8 bases, and 19 bases lay in between. CDR3 length: 15 amino acids. CDR3 in amino acids: CASSPPREGGKPQHF. The DNA for the CDR3 is TGTGCCAGCAGCCCACCCCGAGAGGGCGGGAAGCCCCAGCATTTT.

This clonotype was found a few times. V gene TRBV6-6 combines with J gene TRBJ2-1; possibly TRBD2 for D (6 bases). Germline loops: CDR1 MNHNY, CDR2 SVGAGI (reference sequence). With 0 bases removed from V and 0 bases from J, the gap between germline ends came to 9 bases. The CDR3 contains 16 residues. The CDR3 nucleotides are TGTGCCAGCAGTTACTCGATGGGGGGCTCCTACAATGAGCAGTTCTTC. Translated: CASSYSMGGSYNEQFF.

This clonotype was picked up many times. Here the CDR3 reads CSAPDRAHGYTF. The CDR3 DNA reads as TGCAGTGCTCCGGACAGGGCTCATGGCTACACCTTC. The V call is TRBV20-1, the J call TRBJ1-2; 8 bases map to TRBD1. V shed 5 bases, J shed 6 bases, and the junction held 5 bases outside the gene matches. This CDR3 region has 12 residues. Germline CDR1 and CDR2: DFQATT and SNEGSKA (reference sequence).

This clonotype was seen many times. The chain has TRBV12-3 or TRBV12-4 and TRBJ2-1; D call uncertain. The CDR3 is 14 residues long. V lost 3 bases and J 5 bases, leaving 11 bases between the germline ends. In DNA, the CDR3 is TGTGCCAGCAGTTTTGCGCAGACCCACAATGAGCAGTTCTTC. Its protein is CASSFAQTHNEQFF.

The chain carries TRBV2 and TRBJ1-1; a possible D gene is TRBD1 (5 bases). Trimming cost V 3 bases and J 0 bases, with 8 bases left between them. This CDR3 has 14 amino acids. Germline V gene sequence: CDR1 SNHLY, CDR2 FYNNEI. The CDR3, as DNA: TGTGCCAGCAGTGATCAGGGAATGAACACTGAAGCTTTCTTT. It codes for CASSDQGMNTEAFF.

The chain employs TRBV4-2 and TRBJ1-2, with D perhaps matching TRBD1 (5 bases). The germline V gene encodes CDR1 LGHNA and CDR2 YNFKEQ. V was pared by 1 base and J by 0 bases, with 9 bases between. This CDR3 has 15 residues. For the CDR3, the DNA is TGTGCCAGCAGCCAAGTCCCGGGGCCTAACTATGGCTACACCTTC. It translates to CASSQVPGPNYGYTF.

This rearrangement joins TRBV7-2 to TRBJ1-2, with D perhaps TRBD1 (5 bases). V dropped 0 bases and J dropped 6 bases, with 11 bases sitting between them. Germline V lookup: CDR1 SGHTA, CDR2 FQGNSA. The CDR3 is made up of 14 amino acids. The DNA of the CDR3 is TGTGCCAGCAGCTTAGCGGGGGGGACGAATGGCTACACCTTC. Amino acid sequence: CASSLAGGTNGYTF.

The rearrangement links TRBV3-1 to TRBJ2-3; TRBD1 might be the D (6 bases). V was pared by 6 bases and J by 6 bases, with 10 bases between. Germline V gives CDR1 LGHDT, CDR2 YNNKEL (reference sequence). The CDR3 is made up of 12 amino acids. Here the CDR3 DNA reads TGTGCCAGCAGAGGGGGAAGGGATACGCAGTATTTT. It translates to CASRGGRDTQYF.

The rearrangement uses TRBV5-1 and TRBJ2-7; 14 positions match TRBD2. From germline, CDR1 is SGHRS and CDR2 YFSETQ. The CDR3 is 16 residues long. V was clipped by 5 bases and J by 5 bases; unmatched bases: 9. CDR3 coding DNA: TGCGCCAGCAGACCCGGGACTAGCGGGAGTCAGAACGAGCAGTACGTC. Residues: CASRPGTSGSQNEQYV.

The table lists this clonotype with many counts. The V gene is TRBV5-5, the J gene TRBJ1-2; no clear D. Germline CDR1 SGHKS, CDR2 YYEKEE (reference sequence). CDR3 length: 13 amino acids. The ends were cut back, 5 bases at V and 1 base at J, with 9 bases in the middle. The CDR3 nucleotides are TGTGCCAGCAGGCTGGGAGATAACTATGGCTACACCTTC. It yields the protein CASRLGDNYGYTF.

This chain uses TRBV27 with TRBJ1-2, with D uncertain. The germline V and J ends were trimmed by 6 bases and 8 bases, with 16 bases remaining between them. The CDR3 runs 13 residues. The germline V gene has CDR1 MNHEY and CDR2 SMNVEV (reference sequence). For the CDR3, the DNA is TGTGCCAGCAGAATGGACCCTTACTCCGGCTACACCTTC. Protein: CASRMDPYSGYTF.

There are many counts of this clonotype. This sequence joins TRBV10-3 and TRBJ2-5; 10 bases line up with TRBD2. The CDR3 runs 16 residues. V trimming: 2 bases; J trimming: 5 bases; junction bases outside the gene matches: 8. The germline CDR1 and CDR2 sequences are ENHRY and SYGVKD. In DNA, the CDR3 is TGTGCCATCAGTGAGCCAGCGGGGGGGCCTATGGAGACCCAGTACTTC. Protein product: CAISEPAGGPMETQYF.

This chain joins TRBV20-1 and TRBJ2-5, with 9 bases matching TRBD2. This CDR3 is built from 17 residues. V lost 6 bases to trimming and J lost 1 base; unmatched junction nucleotides: 15. Looked up from germline, CDR1 is DFQATT and CDR2 is SNEGSKA (reference sequence). The DNA of the CDR3 is TGCAGTGCCACTCCCTTTAGCGGGGGAGGATCCCAAGAGACCCAGTACTTC. It is translated as CSATPFSGGGSQETQYF.